What follows are 13 T cell receptor beta chains derived from one specimen sequenced in a study of Graves' ophthalmopathy and Graves' hyperthyroidism. Amplification targeted the TCR beta CDR3 regions, with RNA transcripts as the source material. Following a first-round RT-PCR that used HTBI primers, a second-round multiplex PCR was carried out. In TCRdb, the multiplex PCR reads were re-called with MiXCR into one record per CDR3 protein. The sample carries over 500,000 distinct CDR3 sequences, approximately 22% recorded once. The material sequenced was peripheral blood. These receptors were collected from a woman aged 18-29 years with stable Graves' hyperthyroidism. Some clones in this sample may be carry-over from other donors' samples.

This clonotype was found many times. V usage is TRBV9 and J usage is TRBJ2-7; D might be TRBD1 (6 bases). There are 16 residues in the CDR3. CDR1 and CDR2 (germline): SGDLS, YYNGEE. Trimming shortened V by 4 bases and J by 2 bases, and 19 bases separated the two germline ends. As DNA, the CDR3 is TGTGCCAGCAGCTCACCTGCTCAGGGGAGCACCTACGAGCAGTACTTC. Its translation is CASSSPAQGSTYEQYF.

The chain recombines TRBV30 with TRBJ2-7; D is undetermined. Trimming removed 0 bases at V and 3 bases at J, with 9 bases between. Germline V gene sequence: CDR1 GTSNPN, CDR2 SVGIG (reference sequence). This CDR3 has 13 amino acids. This CDR3 is CAWSVGPDYEQYF. DNA of the CDR3: TGTGCCTGGAGTGTTGGGCCAGACTACGAGCAGTACTTC.

There are many counts of this clonotype. V gene TRBV15 combines with J gene TRBJ1-5; D gene ambiguous. The germline CDR1 and CDR2 sequences are LNHNV and YYDKDF (reference sequence). Trimming removed 0 bases from V and 6 bases from J, with 6 bases in between. CDR3 length: 13 amino acids. CDR3 protein: CATSRDPVQPQHF. The CDR3 nucleotides are TGTGCCACCAGCAGAGATCCGGTTCAGCCCCAGCATTTT. Full variable domain (rest looked up from reference TRBV15 and TRBJ1-5): DAMVIQNPRYQVTQFGKPVTLSCSQTLNHNVMYWYQQKSSQAPKLLFHYYDKDFNNEADTPDNFQSRRPNTSFCFLDIRSPGLGDTAMYLCATSRDPVQPQHFGDGTRLSIL.

As to this clonotype: Mismatch with germline at one junction end may stem from a read error. The V and J genes are TRBV7-3 and TRBJ1-1; 7 positions match TRBD1. The germline V gene has CDR1 SGHTA and CDR2 FQGTGA. This CDR3 is 14 amino acids long. Here the CDR3 reads CASSLRGNRGEVFF. CDR3 DNA: TGTGCCAGCAGCTTAAGGGGCAACAGGGGTGAAGTTTTCTTT.

This clonotype was seen at least ten times. The chain employs TRBV9 and TRBJ1-1; D is perhaps TRBD1 (5 bases). CDR3 length: 13 residues. Germline assignment: CDR1 SGDLS and CDR2 YYNGEE. V was shortened by 0 bases and J by 3 bases, with 6 bases between the two germline ends. The DNA for the CDR3 is TGTGCCAGCAGCGTAGCACAGGACACTGAAGCTTTCTTT. Protein product: CASSVAQDTEAFF.

J is TRBJ2-7 and V is TRBV28; possible D gene TRBD1, 7 bases. Germline CDR1 is MDHEN and CDR2 is SYDVKM. Trimming took 2 bases from V and 6 from J, leaving 14 bases between them. The CDR3 covers 14 residues. CDR3 nucleotides: TGTGCCAGCAGTTTAGGGCAGGGGGGTGTCGAGCAGTACTTC. Encoded protein: CASSLGQGGVEQYF.

At least ten counts were recorded for this clonotype. The rearrangement uses TRBV11-2 and TRBJ2-7; 7 bases align to TRBD1. Germline values: CDR1 SGHAT, CDR2 FQNNGV. Germline trimming cut 2 bases from V and 13 bases from J; bases unmatched to any gene: 8. There are 12 residues in the CDR3. The CDR3 is CASSLTTGTDYF. The CDR3 nucleotides read TGTGCCAGCAGCTTAACCACCGGGACAGACTACTTC.

This clonotype was counted at least ten times. The rearrangement links TRBV28 to TRBJ2-7; perhaps TRBD2 as D (5 bases). Germline-derived CDR1 and CDR2 are MDHEN and SYDVKM. With 4 bases removed from V and 4 bases from J, the gap between germline ends came to 11 bases. The CDR3 sequence is 13 residues long. The CDR3 loop is CASSWEFGYEQYF. The CDR3 DNA reads TGTGCCAGCAGTTGGGAGTTCGGTTACGAGCAGTACTTC. Full variable domain (outside the CDR3, taken from reference TRBV28 and TRBJ2-7): DVKVTQSSRYLVKRTGEKVFLECVQDMDHENMFWYRQDPGLGLRLIYFSYDVKMKEKGDIPEGYSVSREKKERFSLILESASTNQTSMYLCASSWEFGYEQYFGPGTRLTVT.

The chain carries TRBV24-1 and TRBJ1-1; D is unclear. CDR1 is KGHDR and CDR2 is SFDVKD in the germline V gene. This CDR3 is built from 13 residues. V was shortened by 5 bases and J by 1 base, with 7 bases between the two germline ends. The CDR3 protein is CATSAGGNTEAFF. CDR3 nucleotide sequence: TGTGCCACCAGTGCGGGAGGGAACACTGAAGCTTTCTTT.

This rearrangement joins TRBV15 to TRBJ1-2; D perhaps matches TRBD1 (6 bases). CDR3 size: 14 residues. V was pared by 6 bases and J by 3 bases, with 14 bases between. Germline CDR1 is LNHNV and CDR2 is YYDKDF (reference sequence). The CDR3 loop is CATSPRGADYGYTF. DNA of the CDR3: TGTGCCACCAGTCCGAGGGGGGCGGACTATGGCTACACCTTC. Looking up the rest from reference TRBV15 and TRBJ1-2 gives the full variable domain: DAMVIQNPRYQVTQFGKPVTLSCSQTLNHNVMYWYQQKSSQAPKLLFHYYDKDFNNEADTPDNFQSRRPNTSFCFLDIRSPGLGDTAMYLCATSPRGADYGYTFGSGTRLTVV.

This clonotype was seen ten or more times. The chain carries TRBV28 and TRBJ2-7; D is ambiguous. With 6 bases removed from V and 6 bases from J, the gap between germline ends came to 15 bases. The germline V gene has CDR1 MDHEN and CDR2 SYDVKM. The CDR3 consists of 13 residues. The CDR3 protein is CASSPSTPPEQYF. The CDR3 DNA reads TGTGCCAGCAGCCCCTCGACCCCCCCCGAGCAGTACTTC.

The chain is built from TRBV18 and TRBJ2-2; 7 bases align to TRBD1. V trimming: 6 bases; J trimming: 4 bases; junction bases outside the gene matches: 14. Germline-derived CDR1 and CDR2 are KGHSH and LQKENI. The CDR3 is made up of 17 amino acids. Here the CDR3 reads CASSPRTRDSSTGELFF. DNA for the CDR3: TGTGCCAGCTCCCCTAGAACCCGGGACAGCAGCACCGGGGAGCTGTTTTTT.

This clonotype has a count of ten or more. The V call is TRBV30, the J call TRBJ1-1, with a possible D match to TRBD1 (6 bases). The CDR3 totals 15 residues. Germline V CDR1 and CDR2: GTSNPN, SVGIG (reference sequence). The V end lost 1 base, the J end lost 4 bases, and 16 bases lay between the germline ends. The CDR3, as DNA: TGTGCCTGGAGTGGACACAGGGCTGGAGCCACTGAAGCTTTCTTT. Translation gives CAWSGHRAGATEAFF. The complete variable domain, with remaining parts taken from reference TRBV30 and TRBJ1-1, reads SQTIHQWPATLVQPVGSPLSLECTVEGTSNPNLYWYRQAAGRGLQLLFYSVGIGQISSEVPQNLSASRPQDRQFILSSKKLLLSDSGFYLCAWSGHRAGATEAFFGQGTRLTVV.